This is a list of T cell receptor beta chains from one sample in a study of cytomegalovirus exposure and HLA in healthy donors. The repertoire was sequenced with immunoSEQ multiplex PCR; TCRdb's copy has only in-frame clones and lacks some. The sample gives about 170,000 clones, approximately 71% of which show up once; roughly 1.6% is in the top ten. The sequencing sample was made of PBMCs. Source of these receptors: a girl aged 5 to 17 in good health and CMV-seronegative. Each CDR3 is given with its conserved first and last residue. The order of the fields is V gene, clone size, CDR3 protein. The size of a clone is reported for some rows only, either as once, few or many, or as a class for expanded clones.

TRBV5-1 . CASSFRQPGSGYTF
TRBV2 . CASSEEEIYYGYTF
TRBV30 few CAWSVPGWRGEQYF
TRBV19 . CASSIGLWEETQYF
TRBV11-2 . CASSLSAGYGYTF
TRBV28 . CASRQGSPLHF
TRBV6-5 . CASSYSQTGSNTEAFF
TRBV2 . CASRPGQNYEQYF
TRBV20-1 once CSARQQETQYF
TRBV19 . CASSQTAIFGNTIYF
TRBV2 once CASSDGGGQPQHF
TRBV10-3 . CAISPTGKVGENYGYTF
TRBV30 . CAWSVPGALHF
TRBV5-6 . CASSLGQGATGNTIYF
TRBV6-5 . CASSPPGRERDIQYF
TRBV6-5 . CAGADGLGYEQYF
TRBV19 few CASSLNRGVINTEAFF
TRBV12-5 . CASGLLTGLPLEQYF
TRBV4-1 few CASSQDSSYSNQPQHF
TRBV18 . CASSPRQDNTEAFF
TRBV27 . CASSLSAAGATQYF
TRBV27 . CASSAWPLGVTAGPQPQHF
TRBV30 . CAWMDRMNTEAFF
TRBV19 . CASTINEAGGTETQYF
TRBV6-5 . CASSPLITGGNTIYF
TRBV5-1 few CASSPGLPTYEQYF
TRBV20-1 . CSAENYNEQFF
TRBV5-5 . CASSWGTGRTDTQYF
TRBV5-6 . CASSLLAGILETQYF
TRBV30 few CAWSGKGAQPQHF
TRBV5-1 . CASSLGTGNQPQHF
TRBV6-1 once CASSEGAGWRNQPQHF
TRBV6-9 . CASSYRAGELFF
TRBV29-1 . CSAQGNYEQYF
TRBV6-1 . CASGTGTANTGELFF
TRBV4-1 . CASSQRRGPQETQYF
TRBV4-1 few CASSQDEGKFTEAFF
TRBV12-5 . CASGLLAGTYNEQFF
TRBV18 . CASSPPRGQPQHF
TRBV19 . CASSADRASNTEAFF
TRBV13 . CASSPSGGANNEQFF
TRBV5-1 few CASRFSAPGYSGANVLTF
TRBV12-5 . CASGETQYF
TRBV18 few CASSPGQGLVHEQFF
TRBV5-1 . CASSLENEQFF
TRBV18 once CASSLNTEISTKRGEKLFF
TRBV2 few CASSEIRGGNIGYTF
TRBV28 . CASSAPRGSNEKLFF
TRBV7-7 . CASRAGANTGELFF
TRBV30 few CAWNPEGTYNEQFF
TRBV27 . CASSLASRGKDTQYF
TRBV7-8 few CASSFSMRQGAREQYF
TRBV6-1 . CASREAYNNEQFF
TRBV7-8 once CASSPGTDRFVYGYTF